The 22 T cell receptor beta chains presented below share a single source sample, sequenced in a study of sequential checkpoint blockade in melanoma. Libraries were prepared by immunoSEQ multiplex PCR; TCRdb keeps only in-frame clonotypes and omits some of them. The sample lists around 30,000 clones; 86% were seen once. As for treatment: randomized to nivolumab then ipilimumab (arm A) or the reverse (arm B). Sequencing was performed on CD8+ T cells sorted from blood (inferred from file names), taken from a patient given nivolumab and ipilimumab in sequence. Receptors originate from a human donor with melanoma.

By share, this clone counts as medium-sized. This chain connects TRBV7-2 to TRBJ2-1; 8 nucleotides match TRBD2. The CDR3 consists of 14 residues. Germline assignment: CDR1 SGHTA and CDR2 FQGNSA. Trimming cost V 2 bases and J 9 bases; bases outside gene matches: 6. The CDR3: CASSLLAGWLEQFF. For the CDR3, the DNA is TGTGCCAGCAGCTTACTAGCGGGTTGGCTTGAGCAGTTCTTC. The full variable domain, in which reference TRBV7-2 and TRBJ2-1 provide the parts outside the CDR3, is GAGVSQSPSNKVTEKGKDVELRCDPISGHTALYWYRQSLGQGLEFLIYFQGNSAPDKSGLPSDRFSAERTGGSVSTLTIQRTQQEDSAVYLCASSLLAGWLEQFFGPGTRLTVL.

A note on this clone: The junction differs from germline at one of its ends, possibly a read error. V gene TRBV5-1 combines with J gene TRBJ2-7, with D maybe TRBD2 (5 bases). There are 13 residues in the CDR3. Germline lookup yields CDR1 SGHRS and CDR2 YFSETQ. The CDR3 spells CASSPGGPYEQCF. DNA for the CDR3: TGCGCCAGCAGCCCGGGCGGGCCATACGAGCAGTGCTTC. The full variable domain, in which reference TRBV5-1 and TRBJ2-7 provide the parts outside the CDR3, is KAGVTQTPRYLIKTRGQQVTLSCSPISGHRSVSWYQQTPGQGLQFLFEYFSETQRNKGNFPGRFSGRQFSNSRSEMNVSTLELGDSALYLCASSPGGPYEQCFGPGTRLTVT.

The genes are TRBV18 and TRBJ2-7; D perhaps matches TRBD2 (6 bases). V lost 3 bases to trimming and J lost 5 bases, with 17 bases between them. CDR1 and CDR2 (germline): KGHSH, LQKENI. This CDR3 is 15 amino acids long. The CDR3 DNA reads as TGTGCCAGCTCACCCCGGGGAGGCAGGTTCCACGAGCAGTACTTC. It encodes CASSPRGGRFHEQYF. Using reference TRBV18 and TRBJ2-7 for the parts outside the CDR3, the full variable domain is NAGVMQNPRHLVRRRGQEARLRCSPMKGHSHVYWYRQLPEEGLKFMVYLQKENIIDESGMPKERFSAEFPKEGPSILRIQQVVRGDSAAYFCASSPRGGRFHEQYFGPGTRLTVT.

The V call is TRBV18, the J call TRBJ2-7, with 11 positions matching TRBD1. Per the germline V gene, CDR1 is KGHSH and CDR2 is LQKENI. This CDR3 is built from 14 residues. V lost 5 bases and J lost 3; bases outside the gene matches: 3. The CDR3 loop reads CASSTGTGGYEQYF. The CDR3 DNA is TGTGCCAGCTCAACCGGGACAGGGGGCTACGAGCAGTACTTC.

This chain links TRBV10-3 with TRBJ2-7, with D possibly matching TRBD2 (5 bases). V lost 0 bases and J lost 6, with 12 bases in between. CDR1 and CDR2 from the germline V gene are ENHRY and SYGVKD. This CDR3 region has 14 residues. In nucleotides, the CDR3 is TGTGCCATCAGTGAGTCGAGAGGGATTAGCGAGCAGTACTTC. Amino acids: CAISESRGISEQYF.

This clone was detected only once. The J gene is TRBJ2-7, the V gene TRBV19, with D possibly being TRBD2 (5 bases). With 8 bases removed from V and 0 bases from J, the gap between germline ends came to 8 bases. This CDR3 contains 12 residues. Germline V gene lookup returns CDR1 LNHDA and CDR2 SQIVND (reference sequence). CDR3 loop: CASSRGSYEQYF. The CDR3 DNA reads as TGTGCCAGTTCACGGGGCTCCTACGAGCAGTACTTC.

CDR3: CASSLPGTGVRSNQPQHF. CDR3 DNA sequence: TGTGCCAGCAGTTTACCTGGGACAGGGGTAAGAAGCAATCAGCCCCAGCATTTT. This chain joins TRBV28 and TRBJ1-5, with TRBD1 matching over 10 bases. Germline V CDR1 and CDR2: MDHEN, SYDVKM. This CDR3 has 18 residues. Trimming took 2 bases from V and 1 from J; bases not matched to a gene: 8.

The chain has TRBV5-1 and TRBJ2-1; TRBD2 matches at 10 bases. The germline V gene encodes CDR1 SGHRS and CDR2 YFSETQ. This CDR3 has 15 residues. After removal of 4 bases from V and 7 bases from J, the junction contained 8 bases not matched to a gene. The CDR3 protein is CASSQSSGSKNEQFF. As DNA, the CDR3 is TGCGCCAGCAGCCAGTCTAGCGGGAGTAAAAATGAGCAGTTCTTC.

The chain combines TRBV19 with TRBJ1-1; D is ambiguous. Trimming took off 3 bases at V and 1 base at J, with 9 bases between the two ends. Germline values: CDR1 LNHDA, CDR2 SQIVND (reference sequence). This CDR3 has 14 residues. DNA for the CDR3: TGTGCCAGTAGTATGGGTCCGGGGAACACTGAAGCTTTCTTT. Translating it yields CASSMGPGNTEAFF.

The chain employs TRBV27 and TRBJ2-5, with 10 positions matching TRBD1. J lost 5 bases, V lost 1 base, and 7 bases had no gene match. The CDR3 runs to 16 residues. Germline CDR1 MNHEY, CDR2 SMNVEV (reference sequence). This CDR3 reads CASSLFRQGAWETQYF. The DNA of the CDR3 is TGTGCCAGCAGTTTATTCCGACAGGGGGCGTGGGAGACCCAGTACTTC.

The chain has TRBV10-3 and TRBJ2-2, with D perhaps matching TRBD1 (7 bases). This CDR3 is built from 14 residues. Germline CDR1 ENHRY, CDR2 SYGVKD. V lost 4 bases to trimming and J lost 6 bases, with 12 bases between them. The CDR3 loop is CAISARGDAGELFF. As DNA, the CDR3 is TGTGCCATCAGTGCCAGGGGGGACGCCGGGGAGCTGTTTTTT.

In its sample, this clone was seen once. The J gene is TRBJ2-1, the V gene TRBV2; 12 bases are shared with TRBD2. Germline CDR1 SNHLY, CDR2 FYNNEI. This CDR3 region has 15 residues. V dropped 4 bases and J dropped 8; count of bases not matched to a gene: 6. In DNA form, the CDR3 reads TGTGCCAGCAGTGGACTAGCGGGAGTAATCTATGAGCAGTTCTTC. This translates into CASSGLAGVIYEQFF.

For the CDR3, the DNA is TGTGCCAGCAGTCTTCGAGGACAGGGGATAACTGAAGCTTTCTTT. Translating gives CASSLRGQGITEAFF. The chain joins TRBV28 to TRBJ1-1; 9 nucleotides match TRBD1. CDR3 length: 15 residues. With 5 bases clipped from V and 5 bases from J, the junction kept 9 bases outside the gene matches. CDR1 and CDR2 (germline): MDHEN, SYDVKM.

V is TRBV4-1 and J is TRBJ2-1, with 8 bases that match TRBD2. Germline loops: CDR1 MGHRA, CDR2 YSYEKL. The trim removed 3 bases at V and 8 bases at J, leaving 6 bases unmatched. CDR3 length: 14 amino acids. The CDR3 region has the DNA TGCGCCAGCAGCCAGAGGCTAGCGGGCGATGAGCAGTTCTTC. Protein: CASSQRLAGDEQFF.

The chain carries TRBV4-1 and TRBJ1-5; TRBD1 matches 9 bases. CDR3 size: 15 residues. V trimming: 8 bases; J trimming: 0 bases; junction bases outside the gene matches: 5. In germline, CDR1 is MGHRA, CDR2 YSYEKL. Here the CDR3 DNA reads TGCGCCAGCGGACAGGGGCTATATAGCAATCAGCCCCAGCATTTT. This gives the protein CASGQGLYSNQPQHF.

The rearrangement joins TRBV6-6 to TRBJ1-4; D gene uncertain. This CDR3 has 12 amino acids. Looked up from germline, CDR1 is MNHNY and CDR2 is SVGAGI (reference sequence). V was shortened by 3 bases and J by 6 bases, with 5 bases between the two germline ends. The DNA for the CDR3 is TGTGCCAGCAGTTATAGTGATGAAAAACTGTTTTTT. It yields the protein CASSYSDEKLFF.

The CDR3 DNA is TGTGCCAGCTGGAAGAAGGGGGACTACAATGAGCAGTTCTTC. Its protein product is CASWKKGDYNEQFF. This chain connects TRBV6-6 to TRBJ2-1; TRBD1 might be the D (6 bases). Germline V gives CDR1 MNHNY, CDR2 SVGAGI (reference sequence). The CDR3 extends over 14 amino acids. Trimming removed 8 bases from V and 3 bases from J, with 14 bases in between.

In the case of this clone: A far larger clone is one nucleotide away, so this likely arose from a read error. The rearrangement links TRBV4-2 to TRBJ2-2; TRBD2 is a possible D gene (6 bases). Per germline, CDR1 LGHNA and CDR2 YNFKEQ. Trimming left V 3 bases short and J 0 bases short, with 17 bases between. This CDR3 comprises 18 residues. The CDR3 DNA is TGTGCCAGCAGCCACGGGTTTGCTAGCGAACCGAACACCGGGGAGCTGTTTTTT. As protein: CASSHGFASEPNTGELFF.

The chain combines TRBV29-1 with TRBJ1-2; D is ambiguous. Looked up from germline, CDR1 is SQVTM and CDR2 is ANQGSEA. The CDR3 is 13 residues long. V was shortened by 6 bases and J by 0 bases, with 11 bases between the two germline ends. CDR3 sequence reads: CSVPDTSNYGYTF. The CDR3 bases are TGCAGCGTGCCAGACACGTCTAACTATGGCTACACCTTC.

The count of this clone is one. CDR3 DNA sequence: TGCGCCAGCAGCCAGGGGGACAGGGCCGTCTACGAGCAGTACTTC. As protein: CASSQGDRAVYEQYF. The V gene is TRBV4-3, the J gene TRBJ2-7, with 9 bases identical to TRBD1. The CDR3 totals 15 residues. The germline CDR1 and CDR2 sequences are LGHNA and YSLEER. Germline trimming cut 3 bases from V and 3 bases from J; bases unmatched to any gene: 6.

The gene calls are TRBV28 and TRBJ2-3; TRBD2 aligns across 10 bases. The germline gives CDR1 MDHEN, CDR2 SYDVKM. This CDR3 has 14 amino acids. J lost 5 bases, V lost 2 bases, and 1 base had no gene match. The CDR3 bases are TGTGCCAGCAGTTTAGAGCGGGAGGGAGATACGCAGTATTTT. Translating it yields CASSLEREGDTQYF.

This clone is labeled medium-sized. The chain links TRBV4-2 to TRBJ2-7, with D possibly matching TRBD2 (5 bases). Trimming shortened V by 1 base and J by 1 base, and 11 bases separated the two germline ends. The V gene's germline CDR1 is LGHNA and CDR2 YNFKEQ. The CDR3 has 15 residues. In DNA, the CDR3 is TGTGCCAGCAGCCAAGGACGGGAACGTTCCTACGAGCAGTACTTC. Translated: CASSQGRERSYEQYF.